This TCR beta chain was sequenced during a study of blood T cell repertoires in COVID-19. Germline CDR1 SGHDT, CDR2 YYEEEE. Trimming took 1 base from V and 5 from J, leaving 9 bases between them. This CDR3 comprises 14 residues. Methods used by the authors: Estimates of nucleated cell counts were drawn from the amplification of reference gene primers. TCRdb's table, derived via immunoSEQ multiplex PCR, lists solely in-frame clones and lacks some. V and J calls and clone size come straight from that table; D and trimming were deduced from the DNA. The data show about 360,000 clones, approximately 82% seen once. This clone has more than one count but fewer than ten.

The chain carries TRBV5-6 and TRBJ2-2, with D perhaps TRBD1 (5 bases). Sequenced input: peripheral blood. This TCR was recovered from a young man with active or convalescent COVID-19. In DNA, the CDR3 is TGTGCCAGCAGCTTGACCAGGGTAACCGGGGAGCTGTTTTTT. Translating gives CASSLTRVTGELFF.